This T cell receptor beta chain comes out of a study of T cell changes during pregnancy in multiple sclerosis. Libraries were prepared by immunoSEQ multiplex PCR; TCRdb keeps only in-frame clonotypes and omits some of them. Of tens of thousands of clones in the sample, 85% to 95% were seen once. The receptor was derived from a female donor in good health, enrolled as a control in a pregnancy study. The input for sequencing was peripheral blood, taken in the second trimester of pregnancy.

The CDR3 sequence is CASSLAAAGLYGYTF. The CDR3 DNA reads as TGTGCCAGCAGCTTAGCTGCGGCAGGGTTATATGGCTACACCTTC. The chain is built from TRBV7-2 and TRBJ1-2, with D possibly matching TRBD1 (5 bases). The CDR3 is 15 residues long. The V end lost 0 bases, the J end lost 5 bases, and 13 bases lay between the germline ends. Germline V gene sequence: CDR1 SGHTA, CDR2 FQGNSA.